Here is one T cell receptor (beta chain) with its context. Its antigen remains unidentified. Unique molecular identifiers were added to individual cDNA molecules. TCRdb redid the calling of the 5' RACE reads with MiXCR, one entry per CDR3 protein. Here the sample spans about 32,000 distinct CDR3 sequences, roughly 5.4% being singletons. This sample is part of a study of early T cells in non-severe SARS-CoV-2 infection. Study background: Sequencing used unsorted whole-blood bulk RNA, so chains lack pairing. Study-level results: Private and CD4 specificities were missed by VDJdb matching, skewed to anti-spike CD8.

This CDR3 comprises 14 residues. CDR1 and CDR2 (germline): MNHEY, SVGAGI. Trimming shortened V by 0 bases and J by 12 bases, and 12 bases separated the two germline ends. Material for sequencing was whole blood. The receptor was isolated from an adult who was a healthcare worker with PCR-confirmed SARS-CoV-2 infection or an uninfected control (not recorded which). This chain uses TRBV6-5 with TRBJ2-6, with unresolved D. The CDR3 reads CASSYSNQRPVLTF. CDR3 nucleotides: TGTGCCAGCAGTTACTCGAATCAGAGGCCCGTCCTGACTTTC.